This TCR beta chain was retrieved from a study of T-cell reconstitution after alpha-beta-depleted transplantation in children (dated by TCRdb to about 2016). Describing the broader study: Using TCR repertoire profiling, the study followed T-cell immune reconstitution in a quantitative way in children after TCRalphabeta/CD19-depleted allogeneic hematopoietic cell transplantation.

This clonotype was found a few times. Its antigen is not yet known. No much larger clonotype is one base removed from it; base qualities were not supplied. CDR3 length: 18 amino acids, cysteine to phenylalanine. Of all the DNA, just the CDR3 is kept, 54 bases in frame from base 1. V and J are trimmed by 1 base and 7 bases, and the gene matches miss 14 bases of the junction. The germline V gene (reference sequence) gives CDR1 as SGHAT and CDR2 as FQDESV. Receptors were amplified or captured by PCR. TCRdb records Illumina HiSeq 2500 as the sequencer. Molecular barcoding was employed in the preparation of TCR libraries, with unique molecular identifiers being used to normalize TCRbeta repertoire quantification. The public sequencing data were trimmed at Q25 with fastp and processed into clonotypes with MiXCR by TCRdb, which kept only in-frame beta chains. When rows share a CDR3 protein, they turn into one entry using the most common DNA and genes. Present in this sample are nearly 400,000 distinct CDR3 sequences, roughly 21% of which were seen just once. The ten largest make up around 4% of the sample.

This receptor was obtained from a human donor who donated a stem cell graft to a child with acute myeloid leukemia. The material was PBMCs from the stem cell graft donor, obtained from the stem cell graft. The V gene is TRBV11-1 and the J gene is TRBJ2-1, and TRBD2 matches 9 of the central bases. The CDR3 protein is CASSLGAVRLAGPNEQFF. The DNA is TGTGCCAGCAGCTTAGGGGCGGTAAGGCTAGCGGGGCCGAATGAGCAGTTCTTC. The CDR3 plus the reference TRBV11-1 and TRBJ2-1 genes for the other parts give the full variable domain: EAEVAQSPRYKITEKSQAVAFWCDPISGHATLYWYRQILGQGPELLVQFQDESVVDDSQLPKDRFSAERLKGVDSTLKIQPAELGDSAMYLCASSLGAVRLAGPNEQFFGPGTRLTVL.